One and the same sample provided the 16 T cell receptor beta chains below, sequenced in a study of blood T cell repertoires in COVID-19 (dated by TCRdb to about 2020). Library method: the immunoSEQ multiplex PCR assay. TCRdb took over this immuneACCESS table, retaining in-frame rearrangements with V and J assigned. Such tables are incomplete; in checked studies, under half of the missing clones stem from an unresolved V gene, and the remainder is unexplained. The sample yields around 300,000 clones; around 85% were counted once. Less than 2.5% of the sample is held by the ten biggest clonotypes. The sequenced material came from peripheral blood. The receptors here all came from a woman aged 25-40 years who had recovered from COVID-19.

The CDR3 loop is CASSLAGTSVLEQYF. Here the CDR3 DNA reads TGTGCCAGCAGCTTAGCCGGGACTAGCGTTCTCGAGCAGTACTTC. The chain combines TRBV7-9 with TRBJ2-7, with 10 bases that match TRBD2. Per the germline V gene, CDR1 is SEHNR and CDR2 is FQNEAQ (reference sequence). This CDR3 is built from 15 residues. Trimming cost V 0 bases and J 6 bases; bases outside gene matches: 5.

The gene calls are TRBV4-1 and TRBJ2-1, with 8 bases fitting TRBD2. The V gene end was trimmed by 11 bases and the J gene end by 8 bases; junction bases not matched to a gene: 17. The germline V gene encodes CDR1 MGHRA and CDR2 YSYEKL. CDR3 size: 15 residues. Written as DNA, the CDR3 is TGCGCCGAAGGAGCGGGAGTGCCTTTTTCGGATGAGCAGTTCTTC. It is translated as CAEGAGVPFSDEQFF.

V gene TRBV14 combines with J gene TRBJ1-5, with 10 bases that match TRBD1. The germline gives CDR1 SGHDN, CDR2 FVKESK. This CDR3 is built from 17 residues. J gave up 0 bases and V 3 bases, and 5 bases lay outside the gene matches. This CDR3 reads CASSHRTGGYSNQPQHF. The CDR3 DNA is TGTGCCAGCAGCCACCGGACAGGGGGATATAGCAATCAGCCCCAGCATTTT.

J is TRBJ2-3 and V is TRBV14; the D is unclear. The CDR3 extends over 13 amino acids. Germline CDR1 reads SGHDN; CDR2 reads FVKESK. V was cut by 6 bases and J by 1 base, with 8 bases left in between. CDR3 protein: CASRGMGTDTQYF. The DNA for the CDR3 is TGTGCCAGCAGGGGCATGGGCACAGATACGCAGTATTTT.

This clone was observed a few times. The V call is TRBV28, the J call TRBJ1-3; tentatively, D is TRBD1 (5 bases). This CDR3 contains 17 residues. V was cut by 3 bases and J by 0 bases, with 15 bases left in between. The germline V gene has CDR1 MDHEN and CDR2 SYDVKM. Here the CDR3 reads CASSLPRDWGSGNTIYF. CDR3 nucleotides: TGTGCCAGCAGTTTGCCCCGGGACTGGGGCTCTGGAAACACCATATATTTT.

The rearrangement uses TRBV11-2 and TRBJ2-7, with D unclear. The length of the CDR3 is 15 residues. Trimming removed 3 bases at V and 0 bases at J, with 12 bases between. Germline assignment: CDR1 SGHAT and CDR2 FQNNGV. Here the CDR3 DNA reads TGTGCCAGCAGCTTGTGGCAGGTTAGCTCCTACGAGCAGTACTTC. This codes for CASSLWQVSSYEQYF.

V usage is TRBV3-1 (or the pseudogene TRBV3-2) and J usage is TRBJ2-1; 10 bases are a match to TRBD2. CDR3 size: 15 residues. CDR1 and CDR2 from the germline V gene are LGHDT and YNNKEL (reference sequence). The J segment lost 10 bases and the V segment lost 4 bases, leaving 10 bases of the junction unmatched. This chain's CDR3 is CASSPVSGGRAEQFF. CDR3 bases: TGTGCCAGCAGCCCGGTTAGCGGGGGGCGGGCCGAGCAGTTCTTC.

The rearrangement joins TRBV4-1 to TRBJ2-7; D is uncertain. The CDR3 consists of 15 residues. The V and J ends lost 4 bases and 5 bases respectively, with 18 bases between them. Germline-derived CDR1 and CDR2 are MGHRA and YSYEKL. The CDR3 sequence: CASSPSGSGPHEQYF. Written as DNA, the CDR3 is TGCGCCAGCAGCCCCAGTGGGTCGGGTCCCCACGAGCAGTACTTC.

This clone was counted a single time. CDR3 nucleotide sequence: TGTGCCAGCAGTTTCTCTACAGGGAAAACTGAAGCTTTCTTT. It encodes CASSFSTGKTEAFF. The chain recombines TRBV27 with TRBJ1-1; tentative D call: TRBD1 (6 bases). The CDR3 runs to 14 residues. The V end was cut by 3 bases, the J end by 5 bases, with 13 bases between. Germline V gene sequence: CDR1 MNHEY, CDR2 SMNVEV (reference sequence).

The genes are TRBV19 and TRBJ1-5; 9 bases map to TRBD1. The CDR3 runs 14 residues. Germline V gene lookup returns CDR1 LNHDA and CDR2 SQIVND (reference sequence). The trim removed 8 bases at V and 5 bases at J, leaving 7 bases unmatched. The CDR3 coding sequence is TGTGCCAGTTTGGACAGGGGTGGGTATCAGCCCCAGCATTTT. Translated, it gives CASLDRGGYQPQHF.

This clone was recorded a few times. This clone may be a read error of a much larger clone one base away. Other DNA sequences within the sample encode an identical CDR3. The chain recombines TRBV5-6 with TRBJ1-1; possible D gene TRBD1, 6 bases. The CDR3 contains 13 residues. Trimming took off 0 bases at V and 5 bases at J, with 8 bases between the two ends. The V gene's germline CDR1 is SGHDT and CDR2 YYEEEE. The DNA for the CDR3 is TGTGCCAGCAGCTTGGTTCAGGGGACTGAAGCTTTCTTT. As protein: CASSLVQGTEAFF.

This clone was recorded a few times. The CDR3 spells CASSLLAGGEQYF. The DNA of the CDR3 is TGTGCCAGCAGCTTGTTAGCGGGGGGAGAGCAGTACTTC. V is TRBV5-5 and J is TRBJ2-7, with 10 bases that match TRBD2. The germline gives CDR1 SGHKS, CDR2 YYEKEE (reference sequence). J lost 7 bases, V lost 1 base, and 2 bases had no gene match. This CDR3 contains 13 residues.

V usage is TRBV19 and J usage is TRBJ1-2; perhaps TRBD1 as D (6 bases). Germline V gene sequence: CDR1 LNHDA, CDR2 SQIVND (reference sequence). This CDR3 spans 14 amino acids. Trimming left V 6 bases short and J 8 bases short, with 19 bases between. The CDR3 coding sequence is TGTGCCAGTAGCTCCAGGGGCGAGAGATGGGGCTACACCTTC. It specifies CASSSRGERWGYTF.

Of note for this clone: Other DNA sequences from this sample encode an identical CDR3 as well. The J gene is TRBJ2-5, the V gene TRBV7-2, with D possibly matching TRBD1 (5 bases). Trimming left V 3 bases short and J 2 bases short, with 7 bases between. The CDR3 has 13 amino acids. The germline V gene encodes CDR1 SGHTA and CDR2 FQGNSA. This CDR3 is CASSLGQQETQYF. The CDR3 nucleotides read TGTGCCAGCAGCTTGGGGCAGCAAGAGACCCAGTACTTC.

The chain uses TRBV5-1 and TRBJ1-2; 7 positions agree with TRBD1. With 5 bases clipped from V and 0 bases from J, the junction kept 4 bases outside the gene matches. Germline lookup yields CDR1 SGHRS and CDR2 YFSETQ. This CDR3 is built from 14 residues. The DNA for the CDR3 is TGCGCCAGCAGAGAGGGGGCCTCTAACTATGGCTACACCTTC. Amino acids: CASREGASNYGYTF.

This chain links TRBV27 with TRBJ2-7; 9 nucleotides agree with TRBD1. The CDR3 sequence is 14 residues long. Trimming removed 3 bases from V and 5 bases from J; junction bases left unmatched: 5. Looked up from germline, CDR1 is MNHEY and CDR2 is SMNVEV (reference sequence). The CDR3 protein is CASSFGTGHNEQYF. CDR3 coding DNA: TGTGCCAGCAGTTTCGGGACAGGGCACAACGAGCAGTACTTC.